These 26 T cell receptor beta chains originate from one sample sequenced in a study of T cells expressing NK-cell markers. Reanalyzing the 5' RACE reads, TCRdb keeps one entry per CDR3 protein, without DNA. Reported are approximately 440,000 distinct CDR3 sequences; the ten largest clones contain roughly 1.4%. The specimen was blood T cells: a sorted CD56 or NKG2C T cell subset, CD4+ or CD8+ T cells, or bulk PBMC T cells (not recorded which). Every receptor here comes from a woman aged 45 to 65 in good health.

This CDR3 is CSARDSRSLAKNIQYF. J is TRBJ2-4 and V is TRBV20-1. The CDR3 loop spans 16 amino acids. Germline values: CDR1 DFQATT, CDR2 SNEGSKA (reference sequence).

The CDR3 here is CATSDGGLAGPTNEQFF. The J gene is TRBJ2-1, the V gene TRBV24-1; checking the TCRdb D call of TRBD2 is not possible without DNA. Germline V gives CDR1 KGHDR, CDR2 SFDVKD. The CDR3 length is 17 residues.

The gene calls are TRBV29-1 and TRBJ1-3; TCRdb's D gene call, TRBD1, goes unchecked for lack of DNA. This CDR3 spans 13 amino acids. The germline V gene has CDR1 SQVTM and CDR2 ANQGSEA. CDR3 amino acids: CSVGSRAGNTIYF.

The CDR3 loop reads CASSDSDRGFSNQPQHF. J is TRBJ1-5 and V is TRBV4-1; TCRdb's D call of TRBD1 is untestable without DNA. The CDR3 is made up of 17 amino acids. CDR1 and CDR2 from the germline V gene are MGHRA and YSYEKL.

This CDR3 is CASSKIPGSSNQPQHF. The chain uses TRBV21-1 and TRBJ1-5; TCRdb picks TRBD1, but there is no DNA to check that call. TRBV21-1 is deemed a pseudogene. This CDR3 spans 16 amino acids.

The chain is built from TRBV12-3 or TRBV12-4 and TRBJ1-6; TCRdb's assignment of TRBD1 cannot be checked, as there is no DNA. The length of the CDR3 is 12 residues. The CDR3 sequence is CAITRGTSPLHF.

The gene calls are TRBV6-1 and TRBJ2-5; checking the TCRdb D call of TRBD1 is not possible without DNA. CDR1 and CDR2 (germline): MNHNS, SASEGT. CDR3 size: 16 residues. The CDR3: CASSEALAWGGETQYF.

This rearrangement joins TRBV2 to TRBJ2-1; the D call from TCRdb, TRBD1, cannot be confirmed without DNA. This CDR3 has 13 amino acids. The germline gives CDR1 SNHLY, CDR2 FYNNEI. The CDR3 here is CASRTGAYNEQFF.

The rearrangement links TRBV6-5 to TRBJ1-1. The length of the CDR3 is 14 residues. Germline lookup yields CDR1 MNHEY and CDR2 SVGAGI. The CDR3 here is CASSYESRNTEAFF.

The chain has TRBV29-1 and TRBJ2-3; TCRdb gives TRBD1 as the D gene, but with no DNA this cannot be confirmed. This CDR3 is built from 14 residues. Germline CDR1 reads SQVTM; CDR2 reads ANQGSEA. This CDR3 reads CSAKTGLGSDTQYF.

CDR3 region: CASSLTMNDSGNTIYF. The chain links TRBV12-3 or TRBV12-4 to TRBJ1-3. The CDR3 contains 16 residues.

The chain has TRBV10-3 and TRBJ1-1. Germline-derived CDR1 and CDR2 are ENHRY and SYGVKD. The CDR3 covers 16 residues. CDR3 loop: CAISEEGLRGISEAFF.

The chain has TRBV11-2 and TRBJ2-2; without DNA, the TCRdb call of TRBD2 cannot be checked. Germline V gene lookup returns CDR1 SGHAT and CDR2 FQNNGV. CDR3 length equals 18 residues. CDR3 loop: CASRLPTSGRLNTGELFF.

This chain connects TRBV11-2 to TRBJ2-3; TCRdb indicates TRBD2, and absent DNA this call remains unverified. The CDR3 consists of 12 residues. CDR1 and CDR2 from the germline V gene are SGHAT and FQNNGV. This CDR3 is CASSPFSGTMYF.

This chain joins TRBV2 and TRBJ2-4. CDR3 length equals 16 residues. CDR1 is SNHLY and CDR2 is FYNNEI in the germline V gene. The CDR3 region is CASSEVELLAKNIQYF.

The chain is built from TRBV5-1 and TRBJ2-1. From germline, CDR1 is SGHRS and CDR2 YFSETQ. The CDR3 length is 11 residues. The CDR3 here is CASSLDREQFF.

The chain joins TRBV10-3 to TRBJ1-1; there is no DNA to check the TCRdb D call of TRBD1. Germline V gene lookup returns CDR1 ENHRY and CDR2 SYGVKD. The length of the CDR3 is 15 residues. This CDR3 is CAIRTSGQVHTEAFF.

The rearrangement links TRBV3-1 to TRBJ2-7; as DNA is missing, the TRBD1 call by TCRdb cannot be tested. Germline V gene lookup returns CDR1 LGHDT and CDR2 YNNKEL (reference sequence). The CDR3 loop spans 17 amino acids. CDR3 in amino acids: CASSSPGQGAPPYEQYF.

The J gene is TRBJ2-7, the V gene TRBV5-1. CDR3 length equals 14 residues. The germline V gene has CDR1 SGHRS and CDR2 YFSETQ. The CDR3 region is CASSLAGADYEQYF.

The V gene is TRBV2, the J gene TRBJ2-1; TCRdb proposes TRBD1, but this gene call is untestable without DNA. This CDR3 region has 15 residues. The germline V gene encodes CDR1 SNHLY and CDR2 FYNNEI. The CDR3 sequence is CASSGSGGSYNEQFF.

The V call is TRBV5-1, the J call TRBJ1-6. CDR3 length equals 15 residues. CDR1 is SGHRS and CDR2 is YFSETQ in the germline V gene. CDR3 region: CASNWGDIYNSPLHF.

The CDR3 spells CASSRRENNEQFF. The gene calls are TRBV3-1 and TRBJ2-1; TCRdb returns TRBD2, unconfirmable since there is no DNA. The germline V gene has CDR1 LGHDT and CDR2 YNNKEL (reference sequence). The CDR3 has 13 amino acids.

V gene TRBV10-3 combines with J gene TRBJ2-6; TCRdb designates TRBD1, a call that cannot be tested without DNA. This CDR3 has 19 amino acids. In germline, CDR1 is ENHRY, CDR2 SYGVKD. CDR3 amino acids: CAISKSPGQGFAGANVLTF.

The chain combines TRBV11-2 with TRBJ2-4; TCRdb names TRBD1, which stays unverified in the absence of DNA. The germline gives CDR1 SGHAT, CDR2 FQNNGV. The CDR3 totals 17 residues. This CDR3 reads CASSPMGRILAKNIQYF.

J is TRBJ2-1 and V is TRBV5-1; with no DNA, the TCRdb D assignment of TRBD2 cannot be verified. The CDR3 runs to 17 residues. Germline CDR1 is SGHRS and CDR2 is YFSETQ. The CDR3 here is CASSFSGVAETYNEQFF.

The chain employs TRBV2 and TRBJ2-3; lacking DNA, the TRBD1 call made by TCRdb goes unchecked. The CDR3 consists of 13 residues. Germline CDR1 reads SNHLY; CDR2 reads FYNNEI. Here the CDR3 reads CASRPTPTNTQYF.